What follows are 17 T cell receptor beta chains derived from one specimen sequenced in a study of regulatory T cells in long-lasting Graves disease (dated by TCRdb to the early 2020s). The time point tag for this specimen amounts to: newly diagnosed GD, antithyroid drugs for less than 3 months. RNA was extracted from PBMCs in TRIzol for both TCR sequencing and RNA sequencing. Libraries were prepared through multiplex PCR. TCRdb shows the sequencer as Illumina HiSeq 4000. To build TCR beta libraries, CDR3 regions were amplified by Arm-PCR using iRepertoire HTBI primers. The raw public data were reprocessed by TCRdb itself: fastp quality trimming at Q25, MiXCR clonotype calling, in-frame beta chains only. All rows with the same CDR3 protein become a single entry with the most common DNA and genes. Counted in this sample were hundreds of thousands of distinct CDR3 sequences; roughly a sixth of them appeared once. In total, the top ten clones hold roughly 25% of the sample.

This sample was shared with a second study, whose subject was T cells in Graves' hyperthyroidism and ophthalmopathy.

The sequencing here drew on peripheral blood mononuclear cells (PBMCs), taken at new diagnosis, from a patient treated with antithyroid drugs. The source is a woman aged 40 to 65 with Graves disease. Donor details come from another sample of the same person, matched by shared clones.

The sample holds many counts of this clonotype. One end of the junction is discordant with germline, which a read error may explain. This chain uses TRBV2 with TRBJ1-1, with D perhaps TRBD1 (6 bases). The CDR3 has 13 amino acids. Germline CDR1 and CDR2: SNHLY and FYNNEI. The CDR3 bases are TGTGCCAGCAGTGCCACTAGGGACACTGAAACTTTCTTT. Its protein product is CASSATRDTETFF.

This clonotype was observed a few times. The V call is TRBV10-3, the J call TRBJ2-1, with 12 positions matching TRBD2. Per the germline V gene, CDR1 is ENHRY and CDR2 is SYGVKD. V lost 5 bases, J lost 6 bases, and 5 bases stayed unmatched. CDR3 length equals 15 residues. CDR3 DNA sequence: TGTGCCATCAGTTCTAGCGGGGGGGCGCGCAATGAGCAGTTCTTC. This encodes CAISSSGGARNEQFF.

This clonotype has a count of ten or more. The J gene is TRBJ2-7, the V gene TRBV20-1, with D possibly matching TRBD2 (5 bases). V lost 6 bases, J lost 7 bases, and 16 bases lay in between. This CDR3 has 12 amino acids. CDR1 DFQATT and CDR2 SNEGSKA come from the germline V gene (reference sequence). The CDR3 DNA is TGCAGTGCCGAACTAGATTTCGGGGAGCAGTACTTC. This codes for CSAELDFGEQYF.

This clonotype was seen many times. V and J are TRBV2 and TRBJ1-2, with D maybe TRBD1 (5 bases). V was pared by 9 bases and J by 7 bases, with 18 bases between. Germline V CDR1 and CDR2: SNHLY, FYNNEI. This CDR3 is 13 amino acids long. The CDR3 DNA reads TGTGCCAGTCAGCGGGGACGCCGTTTTGGCTACACCTTC. Protein product: CASQRGRRFGYTF.

This clonotype was counted at least ten times. The V gene is TRBV5-5, the J gene TRBJ2-3; D uncertain. This CDR3 is 13 amino acids long. Per the germline V gene, CDR1 is SGHKS and CDR2 is YYEKEE (reference sequence). V lost 2 bases and J lost 4, with 8 bases in between. The CDR3 sequence is CASSFQAADTQYF. The DNA for the CDR3 is TGTGCCAGCAGCTTCCAGGCAGCAGATACGCAGTATTTT.

This clonotype appeared many times. The chain couples TRBV7-8 to TRBJ2-2, with D unclear. The CDR3 sequence is 15 residues long. Trimming took 5 bases from V and 3 from J, leaving 13 bases between them. Looked up from germline, CDR1 is SGHVS and CDR2 is FQNEAQ. The CDR3 here is CASSPNVGDTGELFF. CDR3 nucleotide sequence: TGTGCCAGCAGCCCGAACGTTGGGGACACCGGGGAGCTGTTTTTT.

V gene TRBV9 combines with J gene TRBJ2-3; 10 positions match TRBD2. V was pared by 0 bases and J by 4 bases, with 5 bases of the junction left unmatched. Germline CDR1 is SGDLS and CDR2 is YYNGEE. The CDR3 contains 16 residues. CDR3: CASSVERGGWSDTQYF. Here the CDR3 DNA reads TGTGCCAGCAGCGTAGAGCGGGGGGGCTGGTCAGATACGCAGTATTTT.

This clonotype was seen a handful of times. This chain connects TRBV10-3 to TRBJ2-7; a weak D match, TRBD1 (5 bases). CDR1 and CDR2 (germline): ENHRY, SYGVKD. CDR3 length: 14 residues. The germline V and J ends were trimmed by 10 bases and 1 base, with 17 bases remaining between them. The CDR3 DNA reads TGTGCCACCCGACAGACCCTTTATTCCTACGAGCAGTACTTC. As protein: CATRQTLYSYEQYF.

This clonotype was seen repeatedly, ten times or more. The genes are TRBV7-9 and TRBJ1-5; no firm D call. CDR3 length: 14 amino acids. The germline CDR1 and CDR2 sequences are SEHNR and FQNEAQ (reference sequence). V was trimmed by 7 bases and J by 0 bases, leaving 10 bases between them. CDR3 residues: CASNRGDSNQPQHF. Here the CDR3 DNA reads TGTGCCAGCAACCGGGGTGATAGCAATCAGCCCCAGCATTTT.

Concerning this clonotype: One base away lies a much larger clone, so this may be a sequencing read error. The chain uses TRBV6-2 or TRBV6-3 and TRBJ1-1; D uncertain. CDR1 is MNHEY, CDR2 SVGEGT, per germline. The CDR3 runs to 14 residues. V lost 6 bases and J 5 bases, leaving 16 bases between the germline ends. The CDR3 is CASREQRARTEAFF. Here the CDR3 DNA reads TGTGCCAGCAGGGAACAGAGGGCGCGGACTGAAGCTTTCTTT.

The rearrangement joins TRBV29-1 to TRBJ1-3; 8 bases map to TRBD1. V was pared by 6 bases and J by 3 bases, with 1 base of the junction left unmatched. This CDR3 is built from 12 residues. Germline CDR1 and CDR2: SQVTM and ANQGSEA. CDR3 DNA: TGCAGCGTCGGGACAGGTGGAAACACCATATATTTT. Translated: CSVGTGGNTIYF.

The gene calls are TRBV19 and TRBJ2-7, with TRBD1 as a possible D gene (6 bases). The germline V gene encodes CDR1 LNHDA and CDR2 SQIVND (reference sequence). The CDR3 spans 14 residues. The ends were cut back, 6 bases at V and 3 bases at J, with 15 bases in the middle. As DNA, the CDR3 is TGTGCCAGTAGGCGCAGGGGTGAGGGCTACGAGCAGTACTTC. It encodes CASRRRGEGYEQYF.

This clonotype was found many times. This rearrangement joins TRBV7-9 to TRBJ2-1; D not resolved. Trimming shortened V by 7 bases and J by 0 bases, and 7 bases separated the two germline ends. The CDR3 runs to 13 residues. Germline V CDR1 and CDR2: SEHNR, FQNEAQ (reference sequence). The CDR3 sequence is CASTRTSYNEQFF. As DNA, the CDR3 is TGTGCCAGCACTAGGACCTCCTACAATGAGCAGTTCTTC. Full variable domain (rest looked up from reference TRBV7-9 and TRBJ2-1): DTGVSQNPRHKITKRGQNVTFRCDPISEHNRLYWYRQTLGQGPEFLTYFQNEAQLEKSRLLSDRFSAERPKGSFSTLEIQRTEQGDSAMYLCASTRTSYNEQFFGPGTRLTVL.

This chain uses TRBV12-3 or TRBV12-4 with TRBJ1-5; 9 bases align to TRBD1. After removal of 6 bases from V and 6 bases from J, the junction contained 9 bases not matched to a gene. The CDR3 runs 15 residues. DNA for the CDR3: TGTGCCAGCAGCCGGACCACAGGGGGCTCTCAGCCCCAGCATTTT. Protein product: CASSRTTGGSQPQHF.

This clonotype has ten or more counts. The J gene is TRBJ2-1, the V gene TRBV18; 12 bases fit TRBD2. CDR3 size: 14 residues. The ends lost 3 bases at V and 10 bases at J; junction bases unmatched: 4. CDR1 is KGHSH and CDR2 is LQKENI in the germline V gene. CDR3 bases: TGTGCCAGCTCACCTGGACTAGCGGGGAGAGAGCAGTTCTTC. Its protein is CASSPGLAGREQFF.

This clonotype was seen ten or more times. The chain joins TRBV28 to TRBJ1-4; D call uncertain. The germline V gene encodes CDR1 MDHEN and CDR2 SYDVKM. Between the trimmed V and J ends, which lost 4 bases and 0 bases, there was a span of 9 bases. CDR3 size: 15 residues. CDR3 in DNA: TGTGCCAGCAGTTCGGAGGACGCAACTAATGAAAAACTGTTTTTT. Amino acid sequence: CASSSEDATNEKLFF.

The chain recombines TRBV20-1 with TRBJ2-3; 9 nucleotides match TRBD2. Germline-derived CDR1 and CDR2 are DFQATT and SNEGSKA (reference sequence). The ends lost 6 bases at V and 2 bases at J; junction bases unmatched: 6. This CDR3 region has 14 residues. This CDR3 is CSAPRLADTDTQYF. The CDR3 DNA sequence: TGCAGTGCCCCCAGACTAGCGGACACAGATACGCAGTATTTT.